This TCR beta chain emerged from a study of technical replicates of blood from a handful of donors. Looked up from germline, CDR1 is SGDLS and CDR2 is YYNGEE. The CDR3 has 14 amino acids. The ends lost 1 base at V and 3 bases at J; junction bases unmatched: 3. Here immunoSEQ multiplex PCR was the method, and the copy in TCRdb shows in-frame clones only, minus some. The repertoire has almost 90,000 clones, around 95% of them found once; the top ten carry around 0.22%. This chain uses TRBV9 with TRBJ1-1; 7 bases fit TRBD1. The receptor comes from a human donor in good health. Sequenced sample: T cells isolated from PBMCs. The CDR3 region has the DNA TGTGCCAGCAGCGTATCAGGGGGTTACACTGAAGCTTTCTTT. Protein: CASSVSGGYTEAFF.